The 27 T cell receptor beta chains below come from one sample, sequenced in a study of T-cell reconstitution after alpha-beta-depleted transplantation in children. Unique molecular identifiers were used in preparing the TCRbeta library. TCRdb independently ran MiXCR on the PCR reads; one entry per CDR3 protein. This sample has about 980,000 distinct CDR3 sequences; roughly 29% occur once, and the top ten carry more than 25%. Sequencing was performed on PBMCs, mostly from graft donor cells, taken 360 days after TCRalphabeta/CD19-depleted stem cell transplant. These receptors originate from a boy younger than two who had a stem cell transplant for SCID, so the T cells may come from the graft donor.

Here the CDR3 DNA reads TGTGCCAGCAGCCCCGGGACGGTACACACAGATACGCAGTATTTT. This gives the protein CASSPGTVHTDTQYF. V is TRBV9 and J is TRBJ2-3; the D call may be TRBD1 or TRBD2 (5 bases each). CDR1 SGDLS and CDR2 YYNGEE come from the germline V gene. This CDR3 spans 15 amino acids. V shed 4 bases and J shed 2 bases, with 14 bases lying between them.

This clonotype was seen more than once but under ten times. V gene TRBV6-2 or TRBV6-3 combines with J gene TRBJ2-7; unclear D gene. Germline loops: CDR1 MNHEY, CDR2 SVGEGT. Trimming took 6 bases from V and 2 from J, leaving 14 bases between them. This CDR3 has 14 amino acids. The CDR3, as DNA: TGTGCCAGCAGGGGTGGTGGAAAGCCCTACGAGCAGTACTTC. Its protein is CASRGGGKPYEQYF.

This clonotype was seen only a few times. The chain is built from TRBV20-1 and TRBJ2-2, with D possibly being TRBD1 or TRBD2 (6 bases each). Germline V gives CDR1 DFQATT, CDR2 SNEGSKA (reference sequence). CDR3 length equals 15 residues. Trimming stripped 2 bases from V and 2 bases from J, with 12 bases between. The CDR3 loop is CSARFGGLNTGELFF. The DNA of the CDR3 is TGCAGTGCTAGATTCGGGGGCCTTAACACCGGGGAGCTGTTTTTT.

The J gene is TRBJ2-1, the V gene TRBV29-1; D gene ambiguous. The CDR3 contains 17 residues. Germline CDR1 is SQVTM and CDR2 is ANQGSEA. The ends were cut back, 1 base at V and 0 bases at J, with 16 bases in the middle. The CDR3 sequence is CSVEAILALSSYNEQFF. The CDR3 DNA sequence: TGCAGCGTTGAAGCTATTTTAGCCCTGTCCTCCTACAATGAGCAGTTCTTC.

The V and J genes are TRBV7-9 and TRBJ2-7, with D unclear. Trimming shortened V by 6 bases and J by 3 bases, and 12 bases separated the two germline ends. Germline lookup yields CDR1 SEHNR and CDR2 FQNEAQ (reference sequence). CDR3 length: 13 amino acids. The CDR3 coding sequence is TGTGCCAGCAGGGACGGTTCAGTCTACGAGCAGTACTTC. This gives the protein CASRDGSVYEQYF. Full variable domain (rest looked up from reference TRBV7-9 and TRBJ2-7): DTGVSQNPRHKITKRGQNVTFRCDPISEHNRLYWYRQTLGQGPEFLTYFQNEAQLEKSRLLSDRFSAERPKGSFSTLEIQRTEQGDSAMYLCASRDGSVYEQYFGPGTRLTVT.

This clonotype was observed a few times. This chain joins TRBV4-1 and TRBJ1-4, with D tentatively TRBD1 (6 bases). The CDR3 totals 13 residues. Germline CDR1 is MGHRA and CDR2 is YSYEKL. V lost 8 bases and J 9 bases, leaving 16 bases between the germline ends. The CDR3 here is CASGGLGWKKLFF. In DNA form, the CDR3 reads TGCGCCAGCGGGGGCCTCGGTTGGAAAAAACTGTTTTTT.

This clonotype was observed a handful of times. V usage is TRBV28 and J usage is TRBJ1-1, with TRBD1 as a possible D gene (6 bases). V lost 1 base and J 6 bases, leaving 21 bases between the germline ends. The CDR3 contains 17 residues. Germline assignment: CDR1 MDHEN and CDR2 SYDVKM. The CDR3 loop is CASSLSRGGGLTAEAFF. CDR3 nucleotide sequence: TGTGCCAGCAGTTTATCCCGGGGAGGGGGGCTAACGGCTGAAGCTTTCTTT. Full variable domain (rest looked up from reference TRBV28 and TRBJ1-1): DVKVTQSSRYLVKRTGEKVFLECVQDMDHENMFWYRQDPGLGLRLIYFSYDVKMKEKGDIPEGYSVSREKKERFSLILESASTNQTSMYLCASSLSRGGGLTAEAFFGQGTRLTVV.

The gene calls are TRBV7-9 and TRBJ2-3; TRBD1 aligns across 7 bases. The CDR3 has 15 residues. After removal of 5 bases from V and 1 base from J, the junction contained 6 bases not matched to a gene. Germline assignment: CDR1 SEHNR and CDR2 FQNEAQ (reference sequence). CDR3 residues: CASSKDRARTDTQYF. In DNA form, the CDR3 reads TGTGCCAGCAGCAAAGACAGGGCTCGCACAGATACGCAGTATTTT.

J is TRBJ2-1 and V is TRBV7-9; TRBD1 is a possible D gene (6 bases). CDR1 SEHNR and CDR2 FQNEAQ come from the germline V gene (reference sequence). The CDR3 length is 14 residues. V lost 1 base and J lost 10, with 14 bases in between. The CDR3 DNA is TGTGCCAGCAGCTTAGATTTGGGGGCATGGGAGCAGTTCTTC. Translated, it gives CASSLDLGAWEQFF.

Note on this clonotype: At one end the junction does not follow the germline gene, possibly because of a read error. The chain couples TRBV12-3 or TRBV12-4 to TRBJ1-2; a possible D gene is TRBD1 (5 bases). The CDR3 covers 10 residues. Written as DNA, the CDR3 is TGTGCCAGCAGTTGGACGGGACTCCACTTC. Translating gives CASSWTGLHF.

This clonotype turned up a few times. The rearrangement joins TRBV12-3 or TRBV12-4 to TRBJ1-1, with D tentatively TRBD1 (5 bases). The CDR3 sequence is 15 residues long. V lost 2 bases, J lost 10 bases, and 20 bases lay in between. CDR3 residues: CASSLIGRREGPAFF. For the CDR3, the DNA is TGTGCCAGCAGTTTAATTGGCCGTAGAGAGGGACCAGCTTTCTTT.

CDR3 in DNA: TGTGCCAGCAGCTTAGCCTACGGTCTGGGGCAGTTCTTC. Translation: CASSLAYGLGQFF. The rearrangement links TRBV11-3 to TRBJ2-1; D remains unclear. The germline V and J ends were trimmed by 1 base and 12 bases, with 13 bases remaining between them. Germline loops: CDR1 SGHNT, CDR2 YENEEA. CDR3 length: 13 residues.

With respect to this clonotype: Mismatch with germline at one junction end may stem from a read error. The chain joins TRBV20-1 to TRBJ2-5, with 10 positions matching TRBD1. This CDR3 spans 13 amino acids. Germline V lookup: CDR1 DFQATT, CDR2 SNEGSKA (reference sequence). CDR3 nucleotides: TGCAGTGCTAAAAGTCGAATGGTGGGACAGGGGCACTTC. Translation gives CSAKSRMVGQGHF.

V and J are TRBV9 and TRBJ2-1, with 12 bases matching TRBD2. Germline V lookup: CDR1 SGDLS, CDR2 YYNGEE. The V and J ends lost 0 bases and 7 bases, in that order; junction bases with no gene match: 11. CDR3 length equals 18 residues. CDR3 DNA: TGTGCCAGCAGCGTAGATCCTCCCCGGGGACTAGCGGGTAATGAGCAGTTCTTC. The encoded protein is CASSVDPPRGLAGNEQFF.

The J gene is TRBJ2-5, the V gene TRBV20-1; D could derive from TRBD1 or TRBD2 (5 bases each). V lost 3 bases and J lost 3, with 11 bases in between. The length of the CDR3 is 13 residues. From germline, CDR1 is DFQATT and CDR2 SNEGSKA (reference sequence). This chain's CDR3 is CSASPGLEETQYF. Here the CDR3 DNA reads TGCAGTGCTAGTCCGGGGCTTGAAGAGACCCAGTACTTC.

This chain links TRBV5-1 with TRBJ2-1, with 9 bases fitting TRBD2. Germline loops: CDR1 SGHRS, CDR2 YFSETQ. Losses at the gene ends were 3 bases for V and 8 bases for J; bases not matched to a gene: 9. This CDR3 region has 15 residues. The CDR3 sequence: CASSSPAGGVDEQFF. The CDR3 DNA follows: TGCGCCAGCAGCTCTCCAGCGGGGGGTGTAGATGAGCAGTTCTTC.

The rearrangement uses TRBV20-1 and TRBJ2-7; TRBD1 matches at 8 bases. Per germline, CDR1 DFQATT and CDR2 SNEGSKA (reference sequence). CDR3 size: 14 residues. After removal of 4 bases from V and 6 bases from J, the junction contained 11 bases not matched to a gene. CDR3 residues: CSATDQGARSEQYF. The CDR3 DNA reads TGCAGTGCTACAGATCAGGGGGCGCGGTCCGAGCAGTACTTC.

This clonotype has more than one count but fewer than ten. The chain links TRBV5-1 to TRBJ2-2; 9 bases align to TRBD2. Germline V gene lookup returns CDR1 SGHRS and CDR2 YFSETQ. The CDR3 consists of 17 residues. J lost 0 bases, V lost 2 bases, and 5 bases had no gene match. CDR3 amino acids: CASSFPSGATNTGELFF. CDR3 nucleotides: TGCGCCAGCAGCTTTCCTAGCGGGGCCACGAACACCGGGGAGCTGTTTTTT.

Many counts were recorded for this clonotype. The chain recombines TRBV20-1 with TRBJ2-5; D is ambiguous. The CDR3 runs 11 residues. Germline CDR1 DFQATT, CDR2 SNEGSKA (reference sequence). V lost 5 bases and J 4 bases, leaving 8 bases between the germline ends. The CDR3 sequence: CSAVNSETQYF. CDR3 nucleotide sequence: TGCAGTGCTGTAAATTCAGAGACCCAGTACTTC.

The chain is built from TRBV15 and TRBJ1-6; D gene uncertain. The CDR3 spans 13 residues. V was trimmed by 3 bases and J by 8 bases, leaving 8 bases between them. Per germline, CDR1 LNHNV and CDR2 YYDKDF (reference sequence). CDR3 in amino acids: CATSRVTYSPLHF. CDR3 nucleotide sequence: TGTGCCACCAGCAGGGTGACCTATTCACCCCTCCACTTT.

This clonotype was detected only a few times. This sequence joins TRBV11-2 and TRBJ2-4; possibly TRBD2 for D (5 bases). CDR3 length: 21 amino acids. V dropped 1 base and J dropped 0 bases, with 25 bases sitting between them. Germline V gene data show CDR1 as SGHAT and CDR2 as FQNNGV. DNA for the CDR3: TGTGCCAGCAGCTTAGGCCGCCTAAAACCGGTGGAGGTTATAGCCAAAAACATTCAGTACTTC. It yields the protein CASSLGRLKPVEVIAKNIQYF.

The count of this clonotype is one. V gene TRBV4-1 combines with J gene TRBJ1-4, with TRBD1 matching 8 bases. The germline gives CDR1 MGHRA, CDR2 YSYEKL. Trimming took 2 bases from V and 7 from J; bases not matched to a gene: 18. This CDR3 spans 19 amino acids. In DNA form, the CDR3 reads TGCGCCAGCAGCCAACCCTGGTGGAGTCCCCGGGACAGGACTGAAAAACTGTTTTTT. Translated, it gives CASSQPWWSPRDRTEKLFF.

The chain couples TRBV4-1 to TRBJ2-7, with 7 bases matching TRBD1. Looked up from germline, CDR1 is MGHRA and CDR2 is YSYEKL. V dropped 2 bases and J dropped 4; count of bases not matched to a gene: 17. This CDR3 spans 18 amino acids. The CDR3 is CASSQMKTKGAERYEQYF. The CDR3, as DNA: TGCGCCAGCAGCCAAATGAAGACTAAGGGGGCTGAGAGGTACGAGCAGTACTTC.

The gene calls are TRBV5-1 and TRBJ2-4; the D gene could be TRBD1 or TRBD2 (7 bases each). There are 17 residues in the CDR3. Germline V CDR1 and CDR2: SGHRS, YFSETQ. The V end lost 3 bases, the J end lost 9 bases, and 25 bases lay between the germline ends. CDR3 region: CASSYGGTAQGGGIQYF. CDR3 sequence (DNA): TGCGCCAGCAGCTACGGCGGGACAGCACAAGGCGGGGGCATTCAGTACTTC.

V usage is TRBV27 and J usage is TRBJ2-1, with 7 bases aligning to TRBD2. The junction had 11 bases not matched to a gene; V was cut back by 3 bases and J by 9 bases. The CDR3 contains 15 residues. Germline CDR1 and CDR2: MNHEY and SMNVEV (reference sequence). CDR3 nucleotides: TGTGCCAGCAGTTTCGGGGGGTATAGTTCGGCTGAGCAGTTCTTC. Translation gives CASSFGGYSSAEQFF.

In its sample, this clonotype was seen a few times. The genes are TRBV3-1 and TRBJ1-1; D is perhaps TRBD1 (5 bases). Germline V gene data show CDR1 as LGHDT and CDR2 as YNNKEL (reference sequence). The CDR3 has 14 residues. V lost 7 bases and J 1 base, leaving 13 bases between the germline ends. The DNA for the CDR3 is TGTGCCAGCACCCCTTTAAGGGGGAACACTGAAGCTTTCTTT. This encodes CASTPLRGNTEAFF.

The rearrangement uses TRBV6-1 and TRBJ1-1; 7 positions agree with TRBD1. CDR1 is MNHNS, CDR2 SASEGT, per germline. The CDR3 extends over 12 amino acids. Trimming removed 4 bases from V and 8 bases from J; junction bases left unmatched: 4. The CDR3 DNA reads TGTGCCAGCAGTGGAGGGACAGTCGAAGCTTTCTTT. This codes for CASSGGTVEAFF.